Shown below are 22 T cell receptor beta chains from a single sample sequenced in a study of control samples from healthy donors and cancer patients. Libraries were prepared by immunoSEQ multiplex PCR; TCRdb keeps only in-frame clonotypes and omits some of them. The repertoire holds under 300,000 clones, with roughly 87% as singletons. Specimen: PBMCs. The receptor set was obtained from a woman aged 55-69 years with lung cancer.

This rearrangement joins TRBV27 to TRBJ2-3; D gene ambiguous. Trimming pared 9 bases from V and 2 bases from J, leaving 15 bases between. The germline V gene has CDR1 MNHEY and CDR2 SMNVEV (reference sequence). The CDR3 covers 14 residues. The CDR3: CASSEAESTDTQYF. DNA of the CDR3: TGTGCCAGTTCCGAGGCAGAATCCACAGATACGCAGTATTTT.

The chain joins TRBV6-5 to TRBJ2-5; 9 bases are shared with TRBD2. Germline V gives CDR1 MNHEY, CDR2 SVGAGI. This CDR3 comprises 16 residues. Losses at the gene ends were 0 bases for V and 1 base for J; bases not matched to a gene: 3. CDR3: CASSYSLAGSQETQYF. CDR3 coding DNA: TGTGCCAGCAGTTACTCGCTAGCGGGGAGCCAAGAGACCCAGTACTTC.

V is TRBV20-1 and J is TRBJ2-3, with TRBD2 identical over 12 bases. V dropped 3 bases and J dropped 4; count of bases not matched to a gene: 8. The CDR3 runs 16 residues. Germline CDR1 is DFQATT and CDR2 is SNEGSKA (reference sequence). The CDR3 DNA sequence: TGCAGTGCTAGTGGGTTTGCTAGCGGGAGGGCAGATACGCAGTATTTT. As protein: CSASGFASGRADTQYF.

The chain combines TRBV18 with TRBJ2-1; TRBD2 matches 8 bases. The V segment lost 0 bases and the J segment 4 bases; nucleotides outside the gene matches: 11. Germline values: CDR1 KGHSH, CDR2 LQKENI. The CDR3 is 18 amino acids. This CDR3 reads CASSPPGSGMGGYNEQFF. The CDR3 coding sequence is TGTGCCAGCTCACCACCAGGTAGCGGGATGGGAGGATACAATGAGCAGTTCTTC.

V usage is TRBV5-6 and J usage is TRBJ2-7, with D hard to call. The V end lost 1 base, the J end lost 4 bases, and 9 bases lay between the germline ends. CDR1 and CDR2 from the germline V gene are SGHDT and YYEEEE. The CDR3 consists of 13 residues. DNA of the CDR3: TGTGCCAGCAGCTTGCCTCACGTGTACGAGCAGTACTTC. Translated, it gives CASSLPHVYEQYF.

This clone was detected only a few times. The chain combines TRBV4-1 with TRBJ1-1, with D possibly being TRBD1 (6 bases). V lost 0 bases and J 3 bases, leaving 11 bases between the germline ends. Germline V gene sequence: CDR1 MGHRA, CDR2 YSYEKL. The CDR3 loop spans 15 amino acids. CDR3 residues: CASSQDWRGDTEAFF. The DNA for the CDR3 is TGCGCCAGCAGCCAAGATTGGAGGGGGGACACTGAAGCTTTCTTT.

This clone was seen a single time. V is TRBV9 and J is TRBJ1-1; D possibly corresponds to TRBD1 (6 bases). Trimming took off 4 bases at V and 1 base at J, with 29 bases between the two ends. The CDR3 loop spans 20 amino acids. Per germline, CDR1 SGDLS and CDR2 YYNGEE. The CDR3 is CASSSSRGAGAGVRNTEAFF. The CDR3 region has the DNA TGTGCCAGCAGCTCCTCCAGGGGCGCAGGGGCGGGGGTCAGGAACACTGAAGCTTTCTTT.

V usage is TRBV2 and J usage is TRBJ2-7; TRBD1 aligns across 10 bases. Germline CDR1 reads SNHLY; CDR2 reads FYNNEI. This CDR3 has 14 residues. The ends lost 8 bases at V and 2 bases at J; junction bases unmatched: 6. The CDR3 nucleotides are TGTGCCAGCGGCGGACAGGGGGGGACCTACGAGCAGTACTTC. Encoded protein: CASGGQGGTYEQYF. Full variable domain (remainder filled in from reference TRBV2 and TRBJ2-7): EPEVTQTPSHQVTQMGQEVILRCVPISNHLYFYWYRQILGQKVEFLVSFYNNEISEKSEIFDDQFSVERPDGSNFTLKIRSTKLEDSAMYFCASGGQGGTYEQYFGPGTRLTVT.

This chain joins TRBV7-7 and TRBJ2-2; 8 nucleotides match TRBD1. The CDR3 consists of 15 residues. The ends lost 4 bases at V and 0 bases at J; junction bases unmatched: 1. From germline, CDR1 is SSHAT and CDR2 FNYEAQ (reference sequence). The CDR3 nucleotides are TGTGCCAGCAGCTCGGACAGGGCGAACACCGGGGAGCTGTTTTTT. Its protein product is CASSSDRANTGELFF.

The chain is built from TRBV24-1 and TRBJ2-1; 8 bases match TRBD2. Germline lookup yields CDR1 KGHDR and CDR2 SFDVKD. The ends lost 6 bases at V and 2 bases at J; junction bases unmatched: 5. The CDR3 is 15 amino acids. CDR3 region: CATSPRGGPYNEQFF. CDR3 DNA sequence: TGTGCCACCAGTCCCCGGGGGGGGCCCTACAATGAGCAGTTCTTC.

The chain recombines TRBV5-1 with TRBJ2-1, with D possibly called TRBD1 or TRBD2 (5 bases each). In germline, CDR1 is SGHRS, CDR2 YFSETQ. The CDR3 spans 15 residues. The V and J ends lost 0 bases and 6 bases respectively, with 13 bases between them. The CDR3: CASSLETPGPNEQFF. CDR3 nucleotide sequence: TGCGCCAGCAGCTTGGAGACCCCGGGACCCAATGAGCAGTTCTTC.

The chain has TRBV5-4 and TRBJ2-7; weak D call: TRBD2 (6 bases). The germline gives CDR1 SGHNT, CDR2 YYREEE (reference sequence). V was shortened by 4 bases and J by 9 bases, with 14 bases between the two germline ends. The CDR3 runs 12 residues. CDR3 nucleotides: TGTGCCAGCAGCCCTACGGGAGAGGTGCAGTACTTC. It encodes CASSPTGEVQYF.

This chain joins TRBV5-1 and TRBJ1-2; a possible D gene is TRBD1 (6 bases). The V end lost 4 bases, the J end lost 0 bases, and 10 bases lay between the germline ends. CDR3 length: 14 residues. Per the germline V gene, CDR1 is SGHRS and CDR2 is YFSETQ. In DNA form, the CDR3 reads TGCGCCAGCAGCCAGGACAGACCTAACTATGGCTACACCTTC. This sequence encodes CASSQDRPNYGYTF.

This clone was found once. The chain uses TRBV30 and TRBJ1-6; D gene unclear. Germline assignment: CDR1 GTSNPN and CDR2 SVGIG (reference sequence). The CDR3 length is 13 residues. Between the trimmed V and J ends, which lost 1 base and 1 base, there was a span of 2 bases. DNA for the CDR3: TGTGCCTGGAGTGGTTCCTATAATTCACCCCTCCACTTT. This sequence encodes CAWSGSYNSPLHF.

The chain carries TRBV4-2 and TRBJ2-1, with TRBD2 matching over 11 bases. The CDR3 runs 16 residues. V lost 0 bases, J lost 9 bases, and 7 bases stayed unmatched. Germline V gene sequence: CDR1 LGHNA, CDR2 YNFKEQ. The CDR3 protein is CASSQEASGGPREQFF. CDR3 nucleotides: TGTGCCAGCAGCCAAGAGGCTAGCGGGGGGCCCCGTGAGCAGTTCTTC.

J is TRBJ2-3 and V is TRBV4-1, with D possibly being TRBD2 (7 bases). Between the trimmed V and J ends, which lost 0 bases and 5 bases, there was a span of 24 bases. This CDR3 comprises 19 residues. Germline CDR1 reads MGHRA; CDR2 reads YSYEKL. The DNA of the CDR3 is TGCGCCAGCAGCCAAGAGTCGGGCGGGGGCGGCTTTCAGGGAGATACGCAGTATTTT. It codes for CASSQESGGGGFQGDTQYF.

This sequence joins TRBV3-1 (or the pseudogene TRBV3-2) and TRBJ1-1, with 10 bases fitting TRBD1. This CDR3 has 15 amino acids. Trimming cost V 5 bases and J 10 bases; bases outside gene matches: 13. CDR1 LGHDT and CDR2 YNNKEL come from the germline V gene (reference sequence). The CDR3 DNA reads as TGTGCCAGCAGCTACCTCCGGGACAGGGGCCTGGGAGCTTTCTTT. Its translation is CASSYLRDRGLGAFF.

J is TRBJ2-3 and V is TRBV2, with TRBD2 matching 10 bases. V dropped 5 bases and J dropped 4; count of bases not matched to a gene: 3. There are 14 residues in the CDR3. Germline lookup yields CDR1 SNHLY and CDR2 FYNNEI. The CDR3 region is CASSPAGGSDTQYF. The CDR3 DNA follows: TGTGCCAGCAGTCCAGCGGGAGGGTCAGATACGCAGTATTTT.

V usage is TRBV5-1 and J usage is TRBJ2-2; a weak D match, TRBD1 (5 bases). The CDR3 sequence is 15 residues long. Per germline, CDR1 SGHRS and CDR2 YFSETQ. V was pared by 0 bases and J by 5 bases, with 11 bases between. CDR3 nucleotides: TGCGCCAGCAGCTTGGCGGTAGGGGCGACCGGGGAGCTGTTTTTT. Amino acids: CASSLAVGATGELFF.

CDR3 in DNA: TGTGCCAGCAGCTCCACGGGGCTCGCCTACAATGAGCAGTTCTTC. This translates into CASSSTGLAYNEQFF. J is TRBJ2-1 and V is TRBV7-8; D may be TRBD1 or TRBD2 (5 bases each). Looked up from germline, CDR1 is SGHVS and CDR2 is FQNEAQ. The CDR3 consists of 15 residues. V lost 4 bases and J lost 2, with 12 bases in between.

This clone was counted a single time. The CDR3 coding sequence is TGTGCCAGCAGCTTGGGGCTAGCGGGTAAAATAAACACCGGGGAGCTGTTTTTT. Translated: CASSLGLAGKINTGELFF. V usage is TRBV5-5 and J usage is TRBJ2-2, with 8 bases fitting TRBD2. V dropped 0 bases and J dropped 2; count of bases not matched to a gene: 9. Looked up from germline, CDR1 is SGHKS and CDR2 is YYEKEE (reference sequence). CDR3 length equals 18 residues.

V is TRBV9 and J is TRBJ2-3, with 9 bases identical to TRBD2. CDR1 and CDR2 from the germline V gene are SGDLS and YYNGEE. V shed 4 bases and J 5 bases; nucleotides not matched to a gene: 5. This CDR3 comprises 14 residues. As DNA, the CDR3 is TGTGCCAGCAGCTTTAGCGGGAGTGTAGATACGCAGTATTTT. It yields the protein CASSFSGSVDTQYF.